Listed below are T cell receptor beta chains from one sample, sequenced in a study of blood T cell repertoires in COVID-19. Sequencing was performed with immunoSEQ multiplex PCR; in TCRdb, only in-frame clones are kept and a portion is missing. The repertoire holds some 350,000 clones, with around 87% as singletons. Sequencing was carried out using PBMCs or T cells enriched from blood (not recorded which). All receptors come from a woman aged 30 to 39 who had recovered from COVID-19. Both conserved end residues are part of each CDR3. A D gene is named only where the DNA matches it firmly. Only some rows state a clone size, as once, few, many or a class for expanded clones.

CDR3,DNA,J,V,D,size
CASNTGGRTEAFF,TGCGCCAGCAATACAGGGGGTAGGACTGAAGCTTTCTTT,TRBJ1-1,TRBV10-2,TRBD1,-
CASSPLRGGSWNEQFF,TGTGCCAGCAGCCCCCTCCGCGGGGGATCTTGGAATGAGCAGTTCTTC,TRBJ2-1,TRBV14,TRBD2,-
CASSLRVDYGYTF,TGTGCCAGCAGCCTTCGGGTTGATTATGGCTACACCTTC,TRBJ1-2,TRBV7-9,-,-
CASGGTGEKLFF,TGTGCCAGTGGCGGGACGGGTGAAAAACTGTTTTTT,TRBJ1-4,TRBV19,-,-
CASTPTTEYQPQHF,TGTGCCAGCACTCCGACGACAGAGTATCAGCCCCAGCATTTT,TRBJ1-5,TRBV2,-,-
CASSSGGGDTQYF,TGTGCCAGCAGCTCCGGTGGGGGCGATACGCAGTATTTT,TRBJ2-3,TRBV11-1,-,-
CASSPSPPGTGDYGYTF,TGTGCCAGCTCACCGTCCCCCCCCGGGACAGGGGACTATGGCTACACCTTC,TRBJ1-2,TRBV18,TRBD1,once
CASSFFERAEAFF,TGTGCCAGCAGTTTCTTTGAGCGGGCTGAAGCTTTCTTT,TRBJ1-1,TRBV12-3/TRBV12-4,-,-
CASSDPGTSRGETQYF,TGTGCCAGCAGTGACCCTGGGACTAGCAGGGGGGAGACCCAGTACTTC,TRBJ2-5,TRBV6-1,TRBD2,once
CASSFPARLAGNLGTYNEQFF,TGTGCCAGCAGCTTCCCAGCTCGACTAGCGGGGAACCTTGGAACCTACAATGAGCAGTTCTTC,TRBJ2-1,TRBV7-3,TRBD2,-
CASSAYRGYEQFF,TGTGCCAGCAGCGCATACAGGGGCTATGAGCAGTTCTTC,TRBJ2-1,TRBV28,TRBD1,-
CASSQEVGGAIDTQYF,TGTGCCAGCAGCCAGGAAGTAGGGGGGGCCATAGATACGCAGTATTTT,TRBJ2-3,TRBV4-2,-,-
CSAHRGGEQFF,TGCAGTGCCCACCGGGGGGGTGAGCAGTTCTTC,TRBJ2-1,TRBV20-1,TRBD2,-
CASSREGGRTSPLHF,TGTGCCAGCAGCCGAGAGGGGGGGCGTACTTCACCCCTCCACTTT,TRBJ1-6,TRBV7-3,-,once
CASSPRLSHGHEQYF,TGTGCCAGCAGTCCGAGACTATCCCATGGCCACGAGCAGTACTTC,TRBJ2-7,TRBV27,-,few
CASSFGQGYNSPLHF,TGTGCCAGCAGCTTCGGACAGGGGTATAATTCACCCCTCCACTTT,TRBJ1-6,TRBV21-1,-,-
CASSLQGAAYEQYF,TGCGCCAGCAGCCTCCAGGGGGCCGCCTACGAGCAGTACTTC,TRBJ2-7,TRBV4-1,TRBD1,-
CASSVAATVRGTEAFF,TGTGCCAGCAGCGTAGCGGCGACAGTAAGGGGCACTGAAGCTTTCTTT,TRBJ1-1,TRBV9,-,once
CASRPDREGFGPQHF,TGTGCCAGTCGCCCCGACAGGGAAGGCTTCGGGCCCCAGCATTTT,TRBJ1-5,TRBV19,TRBD1,few
CSGVGAREQYF,TGCAGTGGTGTGGGGGCGAGGGAGCAGTACTTC,TRBJ2-7,TRBV20-1,-,-
CASQSGRGSYGYTF,TGTGCCAGCCAATCGGGCAGGGGAAGCTATGGCTACACCTTC,TRBJ1-2,TRBV9,-,-
CASSFPPGETQYF,TGTGCCAGCAGCTTCCCTCCCGGGGAGACCCAGTACTTC,TRBJ2-5,TRBV7-9,-,-
CASSPRQPKEQFF,TGTGCCAGCTCACCGAGGCAGCCGAAAGAGCAGTTCTTC,TRBJ2-1,TRBV18,-,-
CASSPGQGKYNEQFF,TGCGCCAGCAGCCCCGGACAGGGGAAGTACAATGAGCAGTTCTTC,TRBJ2-1,TRBV5-1,TRBD1,-
CASSPGLRDSGNTIYF,TGTGCCAGCAGCCCTGGTTTACGGGACTCTGGAAACACCATATATTTT,TRBJ1-3,TRBV4-2,-,-
CATSTHRLLDNEQFF,TGTGCCACCAGCACCCACAGGCTACTCGACAATGAGCAGTTCTTC,TRBJ2-1,TRBV15,-,-
CASTQGNEKLFF,TGTGCCAGCACACAGGGGAATGAAAAACTGTTTTTT,TRBJ1-4,TRBV11-2,TRBD1,-
CASSLEIDYNEQFF,TGCGCCAGCAGCTTGGAAATAGACTACAATGAGCAGTTCTTC,TRBJ2-1,TRBV5-1,-,-